These T cell receptor beta chains were read from a single sample in a study of siplizumab effects on memory and regulatory T cells. Repertoires were generated with immunoSEQ multiplex PCR, while TCRdb's copy carries only in-frame clones and drops some. The sample has about 100,000 clones; 85% to 95% are singletons. The sample taken for sequencing was non-Treg CD4+ T cells sorted from blood. Every receptor here comes from a human donor in good health. Each CDR3 is given with its conserved first and last residue. Each record gives: D gene, J gene, V gene, clone size, CDR3 DNA, CDR3 protein. The D gene is left open where the match is weak. Rows may omit the clone size; those that give it use once, few, many or a size class.

d_call: -; j_call: TRBJ2-5; v_call: TRBV10-3; clone_size: -; cdr3_nt: TGTGCCATCAGTGTGTCAGGGACGGAGACCCAGTACTTC; cdr3_aa: CAISVSGTETQYF
d_call: -; j_call: TRBJ1-5; v_call: TRBV29-1; clone_size: -; cdr3_nt: TGCAGTGCTACTATGGGAGGAAGGGATCAGCCCCAGCATTTT; cdr3_aa: CSATMGGRDQPQHF
d_call: -; j_call: TRBJ1-3; v_call: TRBV5-1; clone_size: -; cdr3_nt: TGCGCCAGCAGCTTCGGGAGCTCTGGAAACACCATATATTTT; cdr3_aa: CASSFGSSGNTIYF
d_call: -; j_call: TRBJ1-2; v_call: TRBV5-4; clone_size: -; cdr3_nt: TGTGCCAGCAGCTTGGGGATGGGACCCGCCGCTGGTAGTGGCTACACCTTC; cdr3_aa: CASSLGMGPAAGSGYTF
d_call: -; j_call: TRBJ1-4; v_call: TRBV5-5; clone_size: -; cdr3_nt: TGTGCCAGCAGCCCACGGGGGCAGAATGAAAAACTGTTTTTT; cdr3_aa: CASSPRGQNEKLFF
d_call: TRBD1; j_call: TRBJ2-2; v_call: TRBV7-9; clone_size: once; cdr3_nt: TGTGCCAGCAGCTCGCTTCCGGGACAGGGGCCAGTGGTCGGGGAGCTGTTTTTT; cdr3_aa: CASSSLPGQGPVVGELFF
d_call: -; j_call: TRBJ1-5; v_call: TRBV10-3; clone_size: -; cdr3_nt: TGTGCCATCAGGGATAATAGCAATCAGCCCCAGCATTTT; cdr3_aa: CAIRDNSNQPQHF
d_call: -; j_call: TRBJ2-3; v_call: TRBV5-1; clone_size: -; cdr3_nt: TGCGCCAGCAGCTCTAGACTAGGCACGCAGTATTTT; cdr3_aa: CASSSRLGTQYF
d_call: TRBD2; j_call: TRBJ2-1; v_call: TRBV9; clone_size: once; cdr3_nt: TGTGCCAGCAGCGAGACTAGCGGGAGTAATGGTGAGCAGTTCTTC; cdr3_aa: CASSETSGSNGEQFF
d_call: -; j_call: TRBJ2-1; v_call: TRBV2; clone_size: -; cdr3_nt: TGTGCCAGCAAATTCGGACCGTCCTTTTGGCAGTTCTTC; cdr3_aa: CASKFGPSFWQFF
d_call: -; j_call: TRBJ2-7; v_call: TRBV28; clone_size: -; cdr3_nt: TGTGCCAGCAGCTCGGGACGTCCCTACGAGCAGTACTTC; cdr3_aa: CASSSGRPYEQYF
d_call: TRBD1; j_call: TRBJ1-1; v_call: TRBV6-5; clone_size: -; cdr3_nt: TGTGCCAGCAGTTTCGACCGGGACAGGAACACTGAAGCTTTCTTT; cdr3_aa: CASSFDRDRNTEAFF
d_call: -; j_call: TRBJ2-2; v_call: TRBV6-1; clone_size: -; cdr3_nt: TGTGCCAGCCCGAAAGACCCATTCGGGGAGCTGTTTTTT; cdr3_aa: CASPKDPFGELFF
d_call: TRBD2; j_call: TRBJ2-2; v_call: TRBV27; clone_size: -; cdr3_nt: TGTGCCAGAGTCTTTTTGACTAGCGAAAACACCGGGGAGCTGTTTTTT; cdr3_aa: CARVFLTSENTGELFF
d_call: -; j_call: TRBJ2-3; v_call: TRBV9; clone_size: -; cdr3_nt: TGTGCCAGCAGCGTAGACCGCCCGGGGGCGAATACGCAGTATTTT; cdr3_aa: CASSVDRPGANTQYF
d_call: TRBD1; j_call: TRBJ2-5; v_call: TRBV5-8; clone_size: -; cdr3_nt: TGTGCCAGCAGCCTAGGGACAGGGGGCGCGTTGGAAGAGACCCAGTACTTC; cdr3_aa: CASSLGTGGALEETQYF
d_call: -; j_call: TRBJ2-1; v_call: TRBV7-6; clone_size: -; cdr3_nt: TGTGCCAGCAGCTTAGAGCGGCGGGAACTGTTCAATGAGCAGTTCTTC; cdr3_aa: CASSLERRELFNEQFF
d_call: -; j_call: TRBJ2-5; v_call: TRBV6-1; clone_size: -; cdr3_nt: TGTGCCAGCAGTTCTAACAGGGGGGGGTTGGAGACCCAGTACTTC; cdr3_aa: CASSSNRGGLETQYF
d_call: -; j_call: TRBJ1-1; v_call: TRBV10-3; clone_size: -; cdr3_nt: TGTGCCATCAGCCCCCGGGGCGACACTGAAGCTTTCTTT; cdr3_aa: CAISPRGDTEAFF
d_call: -; j_call: TRBJ1-1; v_call: TRBV7-8; clone_size: -; cdr3_nt: TGTGCCAGCAGCCTGACCATGGGGCAGGGGACTGAAGCTTTCTTT; cdr3_aa: CASSLTMGQGTEAFF